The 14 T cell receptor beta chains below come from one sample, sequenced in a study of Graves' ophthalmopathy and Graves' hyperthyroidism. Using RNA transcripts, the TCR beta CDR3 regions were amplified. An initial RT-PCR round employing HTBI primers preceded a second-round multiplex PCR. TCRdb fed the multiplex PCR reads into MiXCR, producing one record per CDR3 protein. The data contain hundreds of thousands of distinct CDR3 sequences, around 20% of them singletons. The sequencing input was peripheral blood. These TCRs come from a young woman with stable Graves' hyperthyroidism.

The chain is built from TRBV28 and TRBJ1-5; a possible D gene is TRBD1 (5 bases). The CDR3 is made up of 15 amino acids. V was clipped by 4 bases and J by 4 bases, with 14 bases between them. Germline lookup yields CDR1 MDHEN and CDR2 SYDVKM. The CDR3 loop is CASSSGRVANQPQHF. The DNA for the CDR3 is TGTGCCAGCAGTTCCGGCAGGGTCGCAAATCAGCCCCAGCATTTT.

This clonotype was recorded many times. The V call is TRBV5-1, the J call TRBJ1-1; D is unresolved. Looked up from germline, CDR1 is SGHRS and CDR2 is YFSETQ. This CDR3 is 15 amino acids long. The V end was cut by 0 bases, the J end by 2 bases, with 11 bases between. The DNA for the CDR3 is TGCGCCAGCAGCTTGGATGGTTGGGAAAACACTGAAGCTTTCTTT. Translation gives CASSLDGWENTEAFF.

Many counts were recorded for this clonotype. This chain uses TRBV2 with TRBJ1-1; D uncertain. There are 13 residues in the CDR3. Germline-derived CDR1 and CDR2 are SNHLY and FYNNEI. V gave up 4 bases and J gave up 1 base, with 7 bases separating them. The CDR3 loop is CASSALENTEAFF. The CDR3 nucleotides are TGTGCCAGCAGTGCCCTGGAGAACACTGAAGCTTTCTTT.

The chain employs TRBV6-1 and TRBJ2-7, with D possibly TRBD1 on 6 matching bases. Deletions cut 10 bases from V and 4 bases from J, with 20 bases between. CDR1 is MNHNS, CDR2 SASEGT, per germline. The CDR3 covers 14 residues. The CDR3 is CATYPGTRRYEQYF. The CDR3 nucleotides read TGTGCCACCTACCCTGGGACAAGGCGGTACGAGCAGTACTTC.

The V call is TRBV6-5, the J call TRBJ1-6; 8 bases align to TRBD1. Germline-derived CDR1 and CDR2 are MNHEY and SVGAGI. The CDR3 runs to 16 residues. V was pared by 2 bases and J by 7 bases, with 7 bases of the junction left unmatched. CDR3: CASSYETGQANSPLHF. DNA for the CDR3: TGTGCCAGCAGTTACGAAACGGGACAGGCAAATTCACCCCTCCACTTT.

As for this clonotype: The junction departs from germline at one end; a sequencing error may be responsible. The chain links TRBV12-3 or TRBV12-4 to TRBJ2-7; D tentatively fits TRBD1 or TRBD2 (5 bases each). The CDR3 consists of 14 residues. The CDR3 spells CASCFGGATYEQYF. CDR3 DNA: TGTGCCAGCTGTTTTGGGGGAGCTACCTACGAGCAGTACTTC.

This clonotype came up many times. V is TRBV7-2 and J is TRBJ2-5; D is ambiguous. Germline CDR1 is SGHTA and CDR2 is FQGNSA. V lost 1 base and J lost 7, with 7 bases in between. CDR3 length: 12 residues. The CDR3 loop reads CASSLGVGTQYF. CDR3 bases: TGTGCCAGCAGCTTAGGGGTCGGGACCCAGTACTTC. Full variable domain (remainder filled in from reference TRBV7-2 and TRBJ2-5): GAGVSQSPSNKVTEKGKDVELRCDPISGHTALYWYRQSLGQGLEFLIYFQGNSAPDKSGLPSDRFSAERTGGSVSTLTIQRTQQEDSAVYLCASSLGVGTQYFGPGTRLLVL.

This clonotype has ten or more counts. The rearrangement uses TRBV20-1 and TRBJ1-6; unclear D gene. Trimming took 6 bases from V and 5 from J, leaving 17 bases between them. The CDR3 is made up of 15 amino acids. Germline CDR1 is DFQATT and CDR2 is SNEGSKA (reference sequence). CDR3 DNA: TGCAGTGCGCAGGCGCCATTAGGGCATAATTCACCCCTCCACTTT. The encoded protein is CSAQAPLGHNSPLHF.

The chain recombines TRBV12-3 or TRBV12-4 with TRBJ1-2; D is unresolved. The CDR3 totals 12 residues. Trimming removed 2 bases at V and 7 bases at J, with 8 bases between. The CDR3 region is CASSLSMRGYTF. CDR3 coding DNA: TGTGCCAGCAGTTTAAGCATGCGTGGCTACACCTTC.

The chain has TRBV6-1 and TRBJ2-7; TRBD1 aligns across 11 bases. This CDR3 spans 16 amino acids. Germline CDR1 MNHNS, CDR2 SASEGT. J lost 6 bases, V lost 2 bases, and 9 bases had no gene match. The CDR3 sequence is CASSETGWDRGSEQYF. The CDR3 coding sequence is TGTGCCAGCAGTGAAACCGGGTGGGACAGGGGGTCCGAGCAGTACTTC.

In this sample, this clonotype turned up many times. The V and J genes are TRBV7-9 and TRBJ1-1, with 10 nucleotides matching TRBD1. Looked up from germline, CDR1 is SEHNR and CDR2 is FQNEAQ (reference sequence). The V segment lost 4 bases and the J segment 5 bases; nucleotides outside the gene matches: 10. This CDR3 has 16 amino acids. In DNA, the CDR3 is TGTGCCAGCAGCTCTTCAATAGGACAGGGGGATACTGAAGCTTTCTTT. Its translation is CASSSSIGQGDTEAFF.

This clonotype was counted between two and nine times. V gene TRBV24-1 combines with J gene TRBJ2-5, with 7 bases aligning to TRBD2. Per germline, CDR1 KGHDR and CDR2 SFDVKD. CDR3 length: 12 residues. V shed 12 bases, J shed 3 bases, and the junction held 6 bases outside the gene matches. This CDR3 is CAAGRSEETQYF. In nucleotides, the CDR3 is TGTGCCGCCGGGAGGAGCGAAGAGACCCAGTACTTC.

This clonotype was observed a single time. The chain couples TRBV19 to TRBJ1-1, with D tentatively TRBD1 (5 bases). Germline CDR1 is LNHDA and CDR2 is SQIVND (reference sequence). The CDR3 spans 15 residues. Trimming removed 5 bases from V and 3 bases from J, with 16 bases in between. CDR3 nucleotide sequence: TGTGCCAGTAGTCCCTCCTCGGGACGAGACACTGAAGCTTTCTTT. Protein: CASSPSSGRDTEAFF. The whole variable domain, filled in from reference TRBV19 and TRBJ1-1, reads DGGITQSPKYLFRKEGQNVTLSCEQNLNHDAMYWYRQDPGQGLRLIYYSQIVNDFQKGDIAEGYSVSREKKESFPLTVTSAQKNPTAFYLCASSPSSGRDTEAFFGQGTRLTVV.

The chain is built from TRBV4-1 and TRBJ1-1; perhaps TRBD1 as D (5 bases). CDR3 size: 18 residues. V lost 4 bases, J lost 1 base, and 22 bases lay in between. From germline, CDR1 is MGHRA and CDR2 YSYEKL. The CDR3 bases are TGCGCCAGCAGCCCCCGGTCAACGGGACCTCTAGGGAACACTGAAGCTTTCTTT. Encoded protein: CASSPRSTGPLGNTEAFF.